This T cell receptor (beta chain) was found in a study of vaccination and CD4 T cells after COVID-19 (dated 2022 in TCRdb). Turning to the overall study: Convalescent patients had a positive SARS-CoV-2 result on nasal swab PCR, and of these patients, some ten had mild disease and one had severe disease. Post-vaccine blood samples were taken a median of around 68 days after the second vaccine dose, with a range of about 13 to 250 days. Post-COVID blood samples were collected from convalescent patients a median of around 100 days after diagnosis, with a range of about 30 to 161 days. In 10 COVID-19 convalescent patients and a handful of infection-naive healthy vaccine recipients, researchers compared the spike-specific CD4+ TCR repertoire from before mRNA vaccination with the repertoire from after. The convalescent cohort included six males and four females, with two Hispanic individuals, seven Caucasians, two Asians and one multiracial person. Overlapping spike peptide pools from SARS-CoV-2 and from the common cold coronaviruses HCoV-NL63, HCoV-OC43 and HCoV-229E were used as culture stimuli. Control cultures received a CEFX viral epitope pool as the positive control, an HIV-1 Nef peptide pool as the negative control, or no peptide. Each participant got two doses of either the Pfizer-BioNTech BNT162b2 vaccine (n=8) or the Moderna mRNA-1273 vaccine (n=2). Overall study results and their limits: In convalescent patients, nearly all vaccine-specific clones (304 of 307) were found to be mono-reactive for SARS-CoV-2 spike rather than cross-reactive with common cold coronaviruses. Although the median number of SARS-CoV-2-reactive clonotypes went up from roughly 20 after infection to around 39 after vaccination, the increase was not significant. Among the post-vaccine SARS-CoV-2-reactive clones in convalescent patients, a median about 89% showed up only after vaccination, which suggests vaccine-specific priming. The study included relatively few convalescent patients and did not analyze early timepoints after natural infection.

The meaning of the sample's treatment or condition label: approximately nine-day PBMC culture with coronavirus spike peptide pools or control peptides (ViraFEST assay). To expand antigen-specific T cells with peptide pools and then pick out the expanded clonotypes through TCR sequencing, the study relied on the ViraFEST assay. The positive SARS-CoV-2 PCR tests of the convalescent patients were dated from March to December 2020, before the Alpha, Beta and Delta variants emerged in the United States. Each well held 2.1 million or so PBMCs cultured in IMDM containing approximately 5.3% human AB serum and approximately 9.1 IU/ml IL-2, with roughly 10 ug/ml peptide pools added. Half of the culture medium was replaced with fresh IL-2-containing medium on days 3 and 7. Once the cells had been in culture for about 10 days, the EasySep CD4+ T cell isolation kit was used to isolate CD4+ T cells by negative selection. PBMCs were separated from whole blood using Ficoll-Paque Plus gradient centrifugation and then either used fresh or cryopreserved at -140C. In general, triplicate wells were set up for every culture condition.

Libraries were constructed by PCR. DNA from cultured CD4+ T cells was subjected to TCR sequencing with the Oncomine TCR Beta short-read assay at the Johns Hopkins FTIC core. Genomic DNA was extracted from the cultured CD4+ T cells with the QIAamp micro DNA kit. Oncomine TCR Beta libraries made from cultured CD4+ T cells were pooled using unique dual indexes and sequenced on an Illumina iSeq 100. Per the source publication's procedure: Non-productive sequences were filtered out, and CDR3s that did not start with C, did not end with F or W, or were shorter than 7 amino acids were discarded. The MANAFEST web application identified antigen-specific clonotypes by comparing peptide-stimulated wells against reference wells and other culture wells. Positive clones required FDR below 0.05, an odds ratio above 5, and productive frequency above 0.1% in at least two of three replicate wells. Clonotypes that were significantly expanded in both SARS-CoV-2 spike wells and at least one common cold coronavirus spike condition were defined as cross-reactive. Using R version 3.6.1, CDR3 homology was evaluated through Levenshtein distances (stringdist) along with unrooted phylogenetic trees (ape). In TCRdb, the public reads were trimmed at Q25 with fastp and aligned with MiXCR, with productive beta chains retained. Rows with a matching CDR3 protein are joined into one entry that keeps the most common DNA and genes. The V and J calls reflect TCRdb's pipeline rather than the authors' work. The sample contains fewer than 10,000 distinct CDR3 sequences, 60% to 70% of them found a single time. The biggest ten clones account for about 24% of the sample.

V loses 7 bases, J loses 3 bases, and the germline ends lie 7 bases apart. From the cysteine through the phenylalanine, the CDR3 covers 13 amino acids. Only the CDR3 region is kept as DNA, spanning 39 bases read in frame from base 1. CDR1 and CDR2, looked up from the germline V gene, are ENHRY and SYGVKD. Worth noting for this clonotype: There is no known antigen for this receptor. No base quality values were provided; no much bigger clone lies one nucleotide off.

The sequence was obtained from a human donor who had recovered from COVID-19. The chain couples TRBV10-3 to TRBJ2-6; the D gene identity is not certain. The specimen sequenced was CD4+ T cells from blood, cultured in vitro. The CDR3 has the sequence CAIKESGANVLTF. At the DNA level, the sequence is TGTGCCATCAAGGAAAGTGGGGCCAACGTCCTGACTTTC.